This paragraph covers one T cell receptor beta chain sequence. The clone's antigen remains unknown. There are no base qualities to consult, and no much larger clone falls within one base. The sample belongs to a study of Ad26.COV2.S vaccination and SARS-CoV-2 variants (dated by TCRdb to the early 2020s). Looking at the study overall: Donors in the vaccine arm were drawn from COV1001, a multicentre, randomized, double-blind, placebo-controlled phase I-IIa trial testing Ad26.COV2.S in healthy adults. Ad26.COV2.S was administered intramuscularly at 5 x 10^10 or 1 x 10^11 viral particles, either as a single shot or as two shots given 56 days apart. The specificity and breadth of SARS-CoV-2-reactive T cell receptors after Ad26.COV2.S vaccination were assessed by TCRbeta repertoire sequencing. The TCR-sequenced set comprised about 32 samples: some 20 Ad26.COV2.S vaccine recipients, 5 placebo recipients and 8 SARS-CoV-2 convalescent individuals. Trial participants were randomized into five groups of five: low-dose or high-dose Ad26.COV2.S given once or twice, or placebo on both occasions. Blinding of investigators to trial group allocation was maintained during experiments and outcome assessment. The full study reports these points: According to the authors, total T cell responses may have been underestimated by the TCR breadth and depth analyses. Non-spike TCR breadth was comparable between vaccine and placebo recipients, consistent with the vaccine containing only spike. Higher spike-specific TCR breadth was observed in Ad26.COV2.S recipients than in placebo recipients (P = 0.0014). Comparing responses between vaccine doses or regimens was not something the study was powered to do. After vaccination, spike-specific CD8+ and CD4+ T cell responses were reported to show substantial breadth.

The immunoSEQ Assay was used to sequence TCRbeta CDR3 regions. After extraction, genomic DNA underwent amplification by bias-controlled multiplex PCR, followed by high-throughput sequencing. For the original study's pipeline: To quantify the absolute abundance of each unique TCRbeta CDR3 region, sequences were collapsed and filtered. T cell fraction was estimated by normalization of TCRbeta template counts to usable DNA, with usable DNA being measured through amplification of reference genes present in all nucleated cells. Repertoire TCRs were annotated as SARS-CoV-2-specific by exact matching of V gene, CDR3 amino acid sequence and J gene to a known reactive TCR set. The reference SARS-CoV-2 TCR set was derived from MIRA and filtered for enrichment in COVID-19-positive ImmuneCODE repertoires, a step that removed public or cross-reactive TCRs. Drawing on the MIRA antigens, annotated TCRs were analysed further at the level of specific ORF or position within ORF. Breadth was defined as annotated unique rearrangements over total unique productive rearrangements; depth was the summed frequency of those rearrangements. TCR breadth was compared between groups using two-sided Wilcoxon rank-sum tests. The immuneACCESS repertoire file appears here via TCRdb, limited to in-frame rearrangements. These files lack a portion of the clones; in checked studies, under half of the deficit traces to unresolved V genes, and the cause of the others is not known. The V and J calls and clone size come from that table; D and trimming were worked out from the DNA. The sample includes 440,000 or so clones, with about 92% observed a single time. About 4.4% of the sample goes to the ten largest clones.

In light of the paper, this sample's treatment or condition label describes: about 20 received Ad26.COV2.S at low or high dose, single or two shots; 5 received placebo; per-sample allocation not given. Repertoires of vaccine and placebo recipients were sequenced from samples collected on day 63 after the first injection. Cohort 1b enrolled around 23 adults aged 18-55 years at a single site in Boston, USA, between 29 July and 7 August 2020. As a vaccine, Ad26.COV2.S was a replication-incompetent adenovirus type 26 vector that expressed a prefusion-stabilized SARS-CoV-2 spike protein derived from the original Wuhan strain. From the cysteine through the phenylalanine, the CDR3 covers 17 amino acids. Of all the DNA, just the CDR3 is kept, 51 bases in frame from base 1. V is pruned by 5 bases and J by 7 bases, leaving 10 bases of the junction without a gene match. Based on the germline V gene (reference sequence), the CDR1 and CDR2 sequences are SGHKS and YYEKEE.

This sequence uses TRBV5-5 and TRBJ2-2; 14 bases in the junction line up with TRBD2. The origin of this receptor is a person aged 18-60 years who received the Ad26.COV2.S COVID-19 vaccine or a placebo. Sample: peripheral blood, taken in a trial of Ad26.COV2.S vaccine versus placebo. The DNA is as follows: TGTGCCAGCAGTTCGAGACTAGCGGGAGGGCCCGGCGGGGAGCTGTTTTTT. The encoded protein is CASSSRLAGGPGGELFF.